Below are 31 T cell receptor beta chains sequenced from a single sample in a study of blood T cell repertoires in COVID-19. Assay used: immunoSEQ multiplex PCR; TCRdb lists only in-frame clones, some missing. The sample holds some 670,000 clones, just under 90% seen once. Sequenced material: peripheral blood. The receptors were gathered from a woman aged 18-35 years with acute or convalescent COVID-19.

The chain has TRBV18 and TRBJ1-1; possibly TRBD1 for D (6 bases). Germline loops: CDR1 KGHSH, CDR2 LQKENI. Between the trimmed V and J ends, which lost 3 bases and 8 bases, there was a span of 10 bases. The CDR3 length is 12 residues. The CDR3 here is CASSPSDSEAFF. CDR3 nucleotide sequence: TGTGCCAGCTCACCTTCGGACAGCGAAGCTTTCTTT.

The chain is built from TRBV5-1 and TRBJ1-3; the D is unclear. The ends were cut back, 0 bases at V and 0 bases at J, with 16 bases in the middle. The CDR3 contains 18 residues. Germline assignment: CDR1 SGHRS and CDR2 YFSETQ. In DNA form, the CDR3 reads TGCGCCAGCAGCTTGGAATTACTAGGGAAGAGCTCTGGAAACACCATATATTTT. This sequence encodes CASSLELLGKSSGNTIYF.

The J gene is TRBJ2-3, the V gene TRBV24-1; D remains unclear. The CDR3 has 15 amino acids. CDR1 is KGHDR, CDR2 SFDVKD, per germline. V lost 5 bases and J lost 1, with 12 bases in between. CDR3 residues: CATSAAATGTDTQYF. The CDR3 region has the DNA TGTGCCACCAGTGCGGCGGCGACGGGCACAGATACGCAGTATTTT.

The CDR3 protein is CASSLGVQVYEQYF. The DNA for the CDR3 is TGTGCCAGCAGCTTAGGGGTTCAGGTGTACGAGCAGTACTTC. The V call is TRBV7-9, the J call TRBJ2-7; D is undetermined. Trimming stripped 1 base from V and 4 bases from J, with 11 bases between. Looked up from germline, CDR1 is SEHNR and CDR2 is FQNEAQ (reference sequence). The CDR3 is 14 residues long.

The chain links TRBV6-6 to TRBJ1-2; no clear D. Germline loops: CDR1 MNHNY, CDR2 SVGAGI (reference sequence). V lost 0 bases and J lost 8, with 10 bases in between. The CDR3 sequence is 13 residues long. DNA of the CDR3: TGTGCCAGCAGTTACTCGAGAGCGGAGGGCTACACCTTC. Encoded protein: CASSYSRAEGYTF.

This sequence joins TRBV25-1 and TRBJ1-6; maybe TRBD1 (6 bases). Germline V lookup: CDR1 MGHDK, CDR2 SYGVNS. The CDR3 spans 16 residues. V was pared by 4 bases and J by 4 bases, with 14 bases between. CDR3 DNA sequence: TGTGCCAGCAGTGCAACAGGGAGACTATATAATTCACCCCTCCACTTT. It translates to CASSATGRLYNSPLHF.

On this clone: This sample includes further DNA sequences coding for the same CDR3. This chain links TRBV19 with TRBJ2-7; TRBD1 matches at 7 bases. J was trimmed by 2 bases and V by 3 bases; bases with no gene match: 1. The CDR3 spans 13 residues. The germline gives CDR1 LNHDA, CDR2 SQIVND (reference sequence). CDR3 DNA sequence: TGTGCCAGTAGTATCGGGACAGCCTACGAGCAGTACTTC. This encodes CASSIGTAYEQYF.

V usage is TRBV4-1 and J usage is TRBJ1-5, with D uncertain. Germline CDR1 reads MGHRA; CDR2 reads YSYEKL. The CDR3 is 14 residues long. Trimming removed 1 base at V and 5 bases at J, with 9 bases between. The CDR3 region is CASSQAWRDQPQHF. In DNA, the CDR3 is TGCGCCAGCAGCCAAGCGTGGCGGGATCAGCCCCAGCATTTT.

In nucleotides, the CDR3 is TGTGCCAGCAGTGCGGCAGCTAACTATGGCTACACCTTC. This sequence encodes CASSAAANYGYTF. This chain links TRBV27 with TRBJ1-2, with D hard to call. Germline V gene lookup returns CDR1 MNHEY and CDR2 SMNVEV (reference sequence). V was cut by 5 bases and J by 0 bases, with 7 bases left in between. The CDR3 runs to 13 residues.

The rearrangement uses TRBV4-1 and TRBJ2-7, with 12 bases identical to TRBD1. This CDR3 contains 15 residues. Looked up from germline, CDR1 is MGHRA and CDR2 is YSYEKL. The V segment lost 2 bases and the J segment 4 bases; nucleotides outside the gene matches: 3. In DNA form, the CDR3 reads TGCGCCAGCAGCCAAATGGGACAGGGGGCTTACGAGCAGTACTTC. This sequence encodes CASSQMGQGAYEQYF.

This chain uses TRBV9 with TRBJ2-7; 9 bases fit TRBD1. CDR3 size: 14 residues. The ends lost 3 bases at V and 4 bases at J; junction bases unmatched: 5. Germline assignment: CDR1 SGDLS and CDR2 YYNGEE. For the CDR3, the DNA is TGTGCCAGCAGCGAGGGGACAGGGTTGTACGAGCAGTACTTC. Translating it yields CASSEGTGLYEQYF.

The genes are TRBV12-5 and TRBJ1-1; TRBD1 might be the D (5 bases). The CDR3 sequence is 16 residues long. The germline V gene encodes CDR1 LGHNT and CDR2 FRNRAP. The V and J ends lost 6 bases and 0 bases respectively, with 17 bases between them. The CDR3, as DNA: TGTGCTAGTGGGGCCCCAGGGACTTTGCTGAACACTGAAGCTTTCTTT. Protein product: CASGAPGTLLNTEAFF.

The chain employs TRBV13 and TRBJ2-7, with TRBD1 matching over 9 bases. The germline V gene has CDR1 PRHDT and CDR2 FYEKMQ (reference sequence). V was pared by 5 bases and J by 5 bases, with 16 bases of the junction left unmatched. This CDR3 is built from 17 residues. CDR3 in DNA: TGTGCCAGCAGCACCAAATTCGGGACAGGGTTGGGCCACGAGCAGTACTTC. Encoded protein: CASSTKFGTGLGHEQYF.

The chain recombines TRBV5-1 with TRBJ1-1, with D possibly being TRBD1 (5 bases). Germline-derived CDR1 and CDR2 are SGHRS and YFSETQ. V lost 0 bases and J lost 3, with 9 bases in between. CDR3 length: 14 amino acids. This chain's CDR3 is CASSLASGYTEAFF. The CDR3 nucleotides read TGCGCCAGCAGCTTGGCCTCAGGGTACACTGAAGCTTTCTTT.

This chain joins TRBV27 and TRBJ1-2; tentative D call: TRBD1 (5 bases). Germline values: CDR1 MNHEY, CDR2 SMNVEV (reference sequence). This CDR3 comprises 11 residues. Trimming took 6 bases from V and 4 from J, leaving 6 bases between them. The CDR3 loop is CASSQGYGYTF. DNA of the CDR3: TGTGCCAGCAGCCAGGGCTATGGCTACACCTTC.

This chain joins TRBV12-3 or TRBV12-4 and TRBJ2-7; 7 bases are shared with TRBD2. The CDR3 is 12 residues long. Trimming cost V 3 bases and J 12 bases; bases outside gene matches: 8. The CDR3 DNA sequence: TGTGCCAGCAGTTTGGAGAAGGGGAGGGGGTACTTC. Its translation is CASSLEKGRGYF.

This clone showed up just a few times. J is TRBJ2-7 and V is TRBV29-1; TRBD1 matches 8 bases. Germline V gene lookup returns CDR1 SQVTM and CDR2 ANQGSEA. The junction had 16 bases not matched to a gene; V was cut back by 6 bases and J by 9 bases. The CDR3 contains 14 residues. CDR3: CSVVGQATDGGQYF. For the CDR3, the DNA is TGCAGCGTAGTGGGACAGGCAACAGATGGGGGGCAGTACTTC.

This chain connects TRBV9 to TRBJ2-2, with a possible D match to TRBD1 (6 bases). The length of the CDR3 is 15 residues. Between the trimmed V and J ends, which lost 3 bases and 1 base, there was a span of 10 bases. CDR1 is SGDLS, CDR2 YYNGEE, per germline. CDR3 sequence (DNA): TGTGCCAGCAGCGCAAGGGGGAAGAACACCGGGGAGCTGTTTTTT. Protein product: CASSARGKNTGELFF.

In its sample, this clone was seen once. J is TRBJ2-3 and V is TRBV25-1; D unresolved. The germline gives CDR1 MGHDK, CDR2 SYGVNS. Trimming stripped 8 bases from V and 0 bases from J, with 9 bases between. The CDR3 length is 13 residues. The CDR3 bases are TGTGCCAGCCACAGTGGAAGCACAGATACGCAGTATTTT. This encodes CASHSGSTDTQYF.

V gene TRBV3-1 (or the pseudogene TRBV3-2) combines with J gene TRBJ1-1; 8 positions agree with TRBD1. The CDR3 sequence is 19 residues long. V was clipped by 1 base and J by 4 bases; unmatched bases: 17. The germline V gene has CDR1 LGHDT and CDR2 YNNKEL (reference sequence). CDR3 coding DNA: TGTGCCAGCAGCCAAGGCGACCGCGGGCGACCGGGACAGGTCACTGAAGCTTTCTTT. As protein: CASSQGDRGRPGQVTEAFF.

This CDR3 reads CASSLRTGGFYGYTF. In DNA, the CDR3 is TGTGCCAGCAGTTTAAGGACAGGGGGATTCTATGGCTACACCTTC. The rearrangement uses TRBV28 and TRBJ1-2; TRBD1 matches at 10 bases. This CDR3 comprises 15 residues. The germline V gene encodes CDR1 MDHEN and CDR2 SYDVKM. V was clipped by 2 bases and J by 4 bases; unmatched bases: 4.

This sequence joins TRBV3-1 (or the pseudogene TRBV3-2) and TRBJ2-1; 9 positions agree with TRBD2. CDR1 and CDR2 (germline): LGHDT, YNNKEL (reference sequence). V lost 4 bases, J lost 3 bases, and 7 bases stayed unmatched. The CDR3 consists of 16 residues. The CDR3 DNA reads as TGTGCCAGCAGCCTACTGGGACTAGCTATCTACAATGAGCAGTTCTTC. Translated: CASSLLGLAIYNEQFF.

The rearrangement links TRBV27 to TRBJ1-3, with 7 bases identical to TRBD1. The length of the CDR3 is 17 residues. Germline V gene lookup returns CDR1 MNHEY and CDR2 SMNVEV (reference sequence). V was pared by 4 bases and J by 4 bases, with 13 bases of the junction left unmatched. The CDR3: CASSSIRGQKPGNTIYF. For the CDR3, the DNA is TGTGCCAGCAGTTCAATCAGGGGACAGAAACCCGGAAACACCATATATTTT.

The table lists this clone with a few counts. V is TRBV25-1 and J is TRBJ2-1; 7 bases fit TRBD1. CDR3 length equals 18 residues. V lost 1 base and J lost 0; bases outside the gene matches: 9. Germline values: CDR1 MGHDK, CDR2 SYGVNS. CDR3 sequence: CASSESPSQGTSYNEQFF. As DNA, the CDR3 is TGTGCCAGCAGTGAATCACCCTCACAGGGGACCTCCTACAATGAGCAGTTCTTC.

The V and J genes are TRBV5-1 and TRBJ1-4; 7 bases agree with TRBD1. After removal of 0 bases from V and 3 bases from J, the junction contained 5 bases not matched to a gene. This CDR3 is built from 16 residues. Germline V CDR1 and CDR2: SGHRS, YFSETQ. The CDR3 loop reads CASSLAGTDPNEKLFF. For the CDR3, the DNA is TGCGCCAGCAGCTTGGCCGGGACAGATCCTAATGAAAAACTGTTTTTT.

The J gene is TRBJ2-3, the V gene TRBV6-5, with TRBD2 matching over 7 bases. Germline CDR1 reads MNHEY; CDR2 reads SVGAGI. This CDR3 has 15 residues. With V trimmed by 5 bases and J by 8 bases, 13 bases remained unmatched. CDR3 sequence (DNA): TGTGCCAGCAGTCAGGGACTACCGCCCCTTGGTACGCAGTATTTT. Translation gives CASSQGLPPLGTQYF.

The J gene is TRBJ1-5, the V gene TRBV29-1; D gene unclear. Germline-derived CDR1 and CDR2 are SQVTM and ANQGSEA. The V and J ends lost 6 bases and 6 bases respectively, with 18 bases between them. This CDR3 is 14 amino acids long. The CDR3 region is CSVGDGNLGQPQHF. In nucleotides, the CDR3 is TGCAGCGTGGGAGACGGGAATCTGGGTCAGCCCCAGCATTTT.

The chain combines TRBV28 with TRBJ1-2; TRBD1 is a possible D gene (6 bases). In germline, CDR1 is MDHEN, CDR2 SYDVKM. This CDR3 contains 15 residues. The V end was cut by 8 bases, the J end by 3 bases, with 19 bases between. CDR3 sequence: CASFSLGGADYGYTF. The CDR3, as DNA: TGTGCCAGCTTTTCCTTAGGGGGGGCAGACTATGGCTACACCTTC.

This CDR3 reads CASSAPGTGVGNTIYF. CDR3 sequence (DNA): TGTGCCAGCAGCGCCCCCGGGACAGGGGTAGGAAACACCATATATTTT. This chain uses TRBV9 with TRBJ1-3, with 10 bases that match TRBD1. Germline assignment: CDR1 SGDLS and CDR2 YYNGEE. The CDR3 consists of 16 residues. Unmatched junction bases numbered 7, after V lost 3 bases and J lost 4 bases.

V usage is TRBV27 and J usage is TRBJ2-7, with 7 positions matching TRBD1. Germline values: CDR1 MNHEY, CDR2 SMNVEV (reference sequence). Trimming cost V 0 bases and J 5 bases; bases outside gene matches: 10. The CDR3 runs 16 residues. The CDR3 coding sequence is TGTGCCAGCAGTTTATCGGGGGACAGTACGTTCCACGAGCAGTACTTC. It specifies CASSLSGDSTFHEQYF.

The chain employs TRBV27 and TRBJ1-2; no clear D gene. This CDR3 comprises 15 residues. The V end was cut by 3 bases, the J end by 7 bases, with 18 bases between. The germline CDR1 and CDR2 sequences are MNHEY and SMNVEV (reference sequence). The CDR3 reads CASSFVGLGFPGYTF. CDR3 nucleotide sequence: TGTGCCAGCAGTTTCGTAGGACTGGGTTTCCCTGGCTACACCTTC.